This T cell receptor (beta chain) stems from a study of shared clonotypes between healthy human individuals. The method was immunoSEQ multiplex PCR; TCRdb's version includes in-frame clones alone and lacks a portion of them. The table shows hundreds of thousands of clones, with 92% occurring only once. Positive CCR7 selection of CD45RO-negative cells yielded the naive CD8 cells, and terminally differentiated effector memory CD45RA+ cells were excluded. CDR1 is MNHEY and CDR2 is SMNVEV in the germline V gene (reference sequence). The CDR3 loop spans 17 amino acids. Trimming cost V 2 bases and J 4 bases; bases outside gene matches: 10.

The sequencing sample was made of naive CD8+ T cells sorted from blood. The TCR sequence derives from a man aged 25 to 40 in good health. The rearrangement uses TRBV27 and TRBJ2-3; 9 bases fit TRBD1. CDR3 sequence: CASSLLATGGAPDTQYF. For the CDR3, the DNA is TGTGCCAGCAGTTTACTGGCTACAGGGGGCGCCCCAGATACGCAGTATTTT.